These 16 T cell receptor beta chains came from one sample sequenced in a study of tumor and adjacent non-tumor tissue in lung cancer. The template was RNA from unsorted bulk tissue. Distant lung tissue was collected more than 3 cm away from the tumor edge. Three rounds of nested PCR, following a modified ARM-PCR protocol, produced the TCRbeta library. TCRdb called the multiplex PCR reads again in MiXCR, with one record for every CDR3 protein. The table has around 100,000 distinct CDR3 sequences, about 60% seen once. Specimen: distant non-tumor lung tissue. The receptors here all came from a man aged 25-40 years with non-small cell lung cancer.

Turning to this clonotype: This clone may be a read error of a much larger clone one base away. The rearrangement uses TRBV6-5 and TRBJ1-2; 8 bases agree with TRBD1. The CDR3 runs 13 residues. CDR1 and CDR2 (germline): MNHEY, SVGAGI. V dropped 7 bases and J dropped 8; count of bases not matched to a gene: 9. The CDR3, as DNA: TGTGCCAGCAACCCCGACAGGGGATACGGCTACACCTTC. Its translation is CASNPDRGYGYTF.

The rearrangement links TRBV11-2 to TRBJ2-3, with D unclear. The CDR3 contains 13 residues. V was pared by 5 bases and J by 4 bases, with 10 bases between. The germline CDR1 and CDR2 sequences are SGHAT and FQNNGV. The CDR3 DNA is TGTGCCAGCAGCACAACCTCTGCAGATACGCAGTATTTT. Translating it yields CASSTTSADTQYF.

Turning to this clonotype: The germline gene is not matched at one end of the junction; a read error may be the cause. The CDR3 protein is CSVRGTSGRDGYEQYF. In nucleotides, the CDR3 is TGCAGTGTTAGGGGGACTAGCGGGAGGGATGGGTACGAGCAATACTTC. This rearrangement joins TRBV20-1 to TRBJ2-7; 16 bases match TRBD2. This CDR3 spans 16 amino acids. The germline V gene has CDR1 DFQATT and CDR2 SNEGSKA (reference sequence).

The rearrangement joins TRBV20-1 to TRBJ2-1; D is unresolved. Germline-derived CDR1 and CDR2 are DFQATT and SNEGSKA (reference sequence). There are 14 residues in the CDR3. Trimming removed 6 bases at V and 2 bases at J, with 14 bases between. The CDR3 DNA is TGCAGTGCCCAGCCTGGCGTGACCTACAATGAGCAGTTCTTC. Its protein is CSAQPGVTYNEQFF.

As to this clonotype: This may be a read error: a much more frequent sequence differs by one nucleotide. The CDR3 DNA reads as TGTGCCAGCAATGCACTCACGGGACACCTTAACTATGGCTACACCTTC. Protein sequence: CASNALTGHLNYGYTF. The chain employs TRBV12-3 or TRBV12-4 and TRBJ1-2, with TRBD1 as a possible D gene (6 bases). This CDR3 comprises 16 residues. V was shortened by 7 bases and J by 1 base, with 19 bases between the two germline ends.

As to this clonotype: Given a much more abundant clone one base away, this may be a read error. This chain connects TRBV10-3 to TRBJ1-4; 8 nucleotides agree with TRBD1. This CDR3 is 18 amino acids long. Germline CDR1 is ENHRY and CDR2 is SYGVKD. J lost 3 bases, V lost 1 base, and 10 bases had no gene match. In nucleotides, the CDR3 is TGTGCCATCAGTGAGTTGACGGCAGGGGGCTCTTCTAATGAAAAACTGTTTTTT. Its protein product is CAISELTAGGSSNEKLFF.

This clonotype was counted between two and nine times. The junction shows a germline mismatch at one end, possibly a read error. This chain connects TRBV6-1 to TRBJ2-5; no clear D. This CDR3 has 17 amino acids. Germline-derived CDR1 and CDR2 are MNHNS and SASEGT. CDR3 sequence reads: CASSEAEADRNQETQYF. CDR3 nucleotide sequence: TGTGCCAGTAGTGAAGCCGAGGCCGACCGGAACCAAGAGACCCAATACTTC.

In regard to this clonotype: Relative to the germline gene, one junction end is altered; a read error may explain this. The V gene is TRBV5-6, the J gene TRBJ2-7; 9 bases are shared with TRBD2. The germline CDR1 and CDR2 sequences are SGHDT and YYEEEE. The CDR3 is 16 amino acids. Here the CDR3 DNA reads TGTGCCAGCAGCTTGGGACTAGCGGATCGAAGGGACGAGCAGTATTTC. It specifies CASSLGLADRRDEQYF.

On this clonotype: This may come from a read error, since a much larger clone is one base off. This chain connects TRBV4-1 to TRBJ1-2; no definite D call. This CDR3 contains 15 residues. Germline assignment: CDR1 MGHRA and CDR2 YSYEKL. CDR3 in amino acids: CASSQDRGVNYCYTF. Written as DNA, the CDR3 is TGCGCCAGCAGCCAAGATCGGGGAGTTAACTATTGCTACACCTTC.

The V gene is TRBV21-1, the J gene TRBJ1-2; TRBD1 was called by the table and not checked on the DNA. TRBV21-1 is a documented pseudogene. The CDR3 extends over 17 amino acids. CDR3 region: CAGSKATAPRDTDGYTF. DNA for the CDR3: TGTGCCGGCAGCAAAGCTACCGCCCCCCGGGACACGGATGGCTACACCTTC.

A remark on this clonotype: An end of the junction does not agree with germline; a read error may underlie this. The chain has TRBV11-2 and TRBJ1-1; D not certain. This CDR3 has 14 residues. Per germline, CDR1 SGHAT and CDR2 FQNNGV. The CDR3 coding sequence is TGTACCAGCAGCCCCAGGCGGTATGACACTGAAACTTTCTTT. Its translation: CTSSPRRYDTETFF.

A word on this clonotype: Possible read error: a much larger clone is one base away. This chain joins TRBV5-6 and TRBJ2-5, with 7 bases that match TRBD1. CDR3 size: 15 residues. The germline V gene has CDR1 SGHDT and CDR2 YYEEEE. CDR3 bases: TGTCCCAGCAGCTTAAGTGGGACAGCGCAAGAGACCCAGTACTTC. This gives the protein CPSSLSGTAQETQYF.

In the case of this clonotype: A read error is possible here, since a much larger clone lies one base away. Given the absence of the conserved phenylalanine or tryptophan at the CDR3 end, a read error is likely. The rearrangement links TRBV12-3 or TRBV12-4 to TRBJ2-2; D gene unclear. The germline V and J ends were trimmed by 4 bases and 0 bases, with 3 bases remaining between them. The CDR3 totals 13 residues. The CDR3 loop is CASSSANTGELFS. The CDR3 DNA reads as TGTGCCAGCAGTTCCGCGAACACCGGGGAGCTGTTTTCT.

This clonotype was counted many times. The V call is TRBV4-2, the J call TRBJ2-1; D call uncertain. The V gene's germline CDR1 is LGHNA and CDR2 YNFKEQ. The CDR3 is 11 amino acids. V was trimmed by 0 bases and J by 10 bases, leaving 4 bases between them. The CDR3 DNA is TGTGCCAGCAGCCAAGAGAGCGAGCAGTTCTTC. Translation: CASSQESEQFF.

Comments on this clonotype: One junction end does not reproduce the germline sequence, and a read error may be involved. The chain joins TRBV20-1 to TRBJ2-1; maybe TRBD2 (6 bases). The CDR3 is 16 residues long. Germline V gene sequence: CDR1 DFQATT, CDR2 SNEGSKA (reference sequence). In DNA form, the CDR3 reads TGTAGTGTTGCCGCCTCAGGACTATCGCCTTACAATGAGCAGTTCTTC. This codes for CSVAASGLSPYNEQFF.

Concerning this clonotype: Its ends do not fully match the called genes, so a read error is possible. This chain uses TRBV20-1 with TRBJ2-4; perhaps TRBD2 as D (6 bases). Germline V gives CDR1 DFQATT, CDR2 SNEGSKA (reference sequence). The CDR3 loop spans 14 amino acids. The DNA of the CDR3 is TGCAGTGCTAGACACTACGGGGACTGGAACATCCAGTATTTC. Translated, it gives CSARHYGDWNIQYF.